One sample yielded the 29 T cell receptor beta chains listed below, sequenced in a study of shared clonotypes between healthy human individuals. Sequencing used immunoSEQ multiplex PCR; TCRdb keeps in-frame clones, though not all of them. In the table there are roughly 1.4 million clones, 98% of which are singletons. The sequenced sample was naive CD4+ T cells sorted from blood. Subset here: CD45RA+ positively selected. These receptors were taken from a man aged 25-45 years in good health.

The chain has TRBV10-3 and TRBJ2-3, with TRBD2 matching 7 bases. V trimming: 10 bases; J trimming: 1 base; junction bases outside the gene matches: 11. Germline lookup yields CDR1 ENHRY and CDR2 SYGVKD. CDR3 length equals 15 residues. CDR3 bases: TGTGCCACCCGTTCCCTAGCGGTCGGCACAGATACGCAGTATTTT. Translation gives CATRSLAVGTDTQYF.

This CDR3 is CASSPREFHEQYF. In nucleotides, the CDR3 is TGTGCCAGCAGTCCCAGGGAATTCCACGAGCAGTACTTC. The genes are TRBV6-5 and TRBJ2-7; weak D call: TRBD1 (5 bases). Trimming took 5 bases from V and 5 from J, leaving 13 bases between them. Germline assignment: CDR1 MNHEY and CDR2 SVGAGI. This CDR3 region has 13 residues.

This clone showed up just once. The J gene is TRBJ2-1, the V gene TRBV29-1; D is unresolved. V lost 3 bases to trimming and J lost 7 bases, with 10 bases between them. The germline V gene has CDR1 SQVTM and CDR2 ANQGSEA. This CDR3 is 12 amino acids long. CDR3 nucleotide sequence: TGCAGCGTTGATCCAGTGGGGAATGAGCAGTTCTTC. Protein sequence: CSVDPVGNEQFF.

This clone was seen a single time. The gene calls are TRBV27 and TRBJ2-7; TRBD2 might be the D (5 bases). The CDR3 loop spans 15 amino acids. V lost 4 bases, J lost 0 bases, and 13 bases lay in between. From germline, CDR1 is MNHEY and CDR2 SMNVEV (reference sequence). CDR3 sequence (DNA): TGTGCCAGCAGTTGGGTGAGCGGTTCCTCCTACGAGCAGTACTTC. This codes for CASSWVSGSSYEQYF.

The V gene is TRBV5-1, the J gene TRBJ1-5; weak D call: TRBD1 (6 bases). The CDR3 is made up of 14 amino acids. Trimming took off 4 bases at V and 9 bases at J, with 17 bases between the two ends. Germline assignment: CDR1 SGHRS and CDR2 YFSETQ. The DNA of the CDR3 is TGCGCCAGCAGCGAAGAAGGGGGGGTGCGGCCCCAGCATTTT. This gives the protein CASSEEGGVRPQHF.

This clone occurred a few times. Other DNA sequences of this sample code for an identical CDR3. The V call is TRBV7-9, the J call TRBJ1-1; D perhaps matches TRBD1 (6 bases). The length of the CDR3 is 13 residues. Germline values: CDR1 SEHNR, CDR2 FQNEAQ (reference sequence). V lost 1 base and J 4 bases, leaving 7 bases between the germline ends. CDR3 amino acids: CASSLEGGTEAFF. The CDR3 DNA is TGTGCCAGCAGCTTAGAGGGGGGCACTGAAGCTTTCTTT.

The chain joins TRBV2 to TRBJ2-3, with TRBD2 matching 11 bases. Germline V gene lookup returns CDR1 SNHLY and CDR2 FYNNEI. The J segment lost 0 bases and the V segment lost 2 bases, leaving 13 bases of the junction unmatched. The CDR3 has 20 residues. The CDR3 DNA reads as TGTGCCAGCAGTGAACCGGGACTAGCGGAGCAAGTATCTAGCACAGATACGCAGTATTTT. Encoded protein: CASSEPGLAEQVSSTDTQYF.

The V and J genes are TRBV25-1 and TRBJ2-7; TRBD2 is a possible D gene (6 bases). Germline V CDR1 and CDR2: MGHDK, SYGVNS. The CDR3 is 15 residues long. V was cut by 2 bases and J by 3 bases, with 14 bases left in between. CDR3 in amino acids: CASSERGWPIYEQYF. The DNA of the CDR3 is TGTGCCAGCAGTGAACGGGGGTGGCCGATCTACGAGCAGTACTTC.

This chain links TRBV6-6 with TRBJ2-7, with a possible D match to TRBD2 (5 bases). Germline CDR1 MNHNY, CDR2 SVGAGI (reference sequence). The length of the CDR3 is 14 residues. V was cut by 7 bases and J by 0 bases, with 13 bases left in between. This CDR3 is CASTPRTYSYEQYF. CDR3 DNA sequence: TGTGCCAGCACCCCCAGGACTTACTCCTACGAGCAGTACTTC.

Worth noting for this clone: This sample includes further DNA sequences coding for the same CDR3. The rearrangement joins TRBV9 to TRBJ2-7; TRBD2 matches at 9 bases. Germline CDR1 is SGDLS and CDR2 is YYNGEE. CDR3 size: 15 residues. The V and J ends lost 0 bases and 3 bases, in that order; junction bases with no gene match: 4. This chain's CDR3 is CASSVGLAGIYEQYF. CDR3 DNA: TGTGCCAGCAGCGTAGGGCTAGCGGGGATCTACGAGCAGTACTTC.

In this sample, this clone turned up once. The chain joins TRBV5-1 to TRBJ1-2; 10 bases line up with TRBD1. The germline gives CDR1 SGHRS, CDR2 YFSETQ. The CDR3 sequence is 14 residues long. V shed 4 bases, J shed 4 bases, and the junction held 4 bases outside the gene matches. This CDR3 is CASSRGQGGYGYTF. The CDR3 DNA is TGCGCCAGCAGCCGCGGACAGGGGGGCTATGGCTACACCTTC.

The J gene is TRBJ1-5, the V gene TRBV4-3, with TRBD1 identical over 7 bases. CDR3 length: 14 amino acids. Germline lookup yields CDR1 LGHNA and CDR2 YSLEER. The V segment lost 4 bases and the J segment 7 bases; nucleotides outside the gene matches: 7. CDR3 amino acids: CASSPQQGYQPQHF. The CDR3, as DNA: TGCGCCAGCAGCCCCCAACAGGGGTACCAGCCCCAGCATTTT.

The chain couples TRBV28 to TRBJ1-4, with unresolved D. The ends were cut back, 11 bases at V and 5 bases at J, with 24 bases in the middle. The germline gives CDR1 MDHEN, CDR2 SYDVKM. The length of the CDR3 is 16 residues. The CDR3 coding sequence is TGTGCCGCTTCCCGGAGTAAGTCCTGGCGAAATGAAAAACTGTTTTTT. Its translation: CAASRSKSWRNEKLFF.

The V gene is TRBV5-5, the J gene TRBJ1-1, with D unresolved. Looked up from germline, CDR1 is SGHKS and CDR2 is YYEKEE (reference sequence). Trimming pared 0 bases from V and 0 bases from J, leaving 6 bases between. The CDR3 sequence is 14 residues long. CDR3 in DNA: TGTGCCAGCAGCTTGGCCGCCTTGAACACTGAAGCTTTCTTT. It codes for CASSLAALNTEAFF.

This clone was seen only once. This chain joins TRBV11-1 and TRBJ2-5; D is unresolved. Germline V CDR1 and CDR2: SGHAT, FQDESV (reference sequence). This CDR3 has 13 amino acids. V was trimmed by 1 base and J by 2 bases, leaving 5 bases between them. CDR3 sequence reads: CASSLGQQETQYF. For the CDR3, the DNA is TGTGCCAGCAGCTTAGGACAACAAGAGACCCAGTACTTC. Supplemented by reference TRBV11-1 and TRBJ2-5, the full variable domain reads EAEVAQSPRYKITEKSQAVAFWCDPISGHATLYWYRQILGQGPELLVQFQDESVVDDSQLPKDRFSAERLKGVDSTLKIQPAELGDSAMYLCASSLGQQETQYFGPGTRLLVL.

The J gene is TRBJ2-7, the V gene TRBV5-1, with a possible D match to TRBD1 (6 bases). CDR3 length: 13 amino acids. The germline V gene encodes CDR1 SGHRS and CDR2 YFSETQ. Trimming removed 7 bases at V and 4 bases at J, with 15 bases between. The CDR3 sequence: CASSKDRSYEQYF. The CDR3 bases are TGCGCCAGCTCCAAGGACAGATCGTACGAGCAGTACTTC.

This clone was counted once. The J gene is TRBJ2-1, the V gene TRBV28; D is undetermined. Germline lookup yields CDR1 MDHEN and CDR2 SYDVKM. The CDR3 length is 14 residues. V lost 2 bases, J lost 3 bases, and 8 bases lay in between. CDR3 in amino acids: CASSLHLDYNEQFF. The CDR3 DNA reads as TGTGCCAGCAGTTTACATTTAGACTACAATGAGCAGTTCTTC. The full variable domain, rest sourced from reference TRBV28 and TRBJ2-1, is DVKVTQSSRYLVKRTGEKVFLECVQDMDHENMFWYRQDPGLGLRLIYFSYDVKMKEKGDIPEGYSVSREKKERFSLILESASTNQTSMYLCASSLHLDYNEQFFGPGTRLTVL.

The CDR3 spells CASSYGTVYEQYF. In DNA, the CDR3 is TGTGCCAGCAGTTACGGGACCGTATACGAGCAGTACTTC. The chain links TRBV6-5 to TRBJ2-7; D could derive from TRBD1 or TRBD2 (5 bases each). From germline, CDR1 is MNHEY and CDR2 SVGAGI. CDR3 length: 13 amino acids. Trimming stripped 2 bases from V and 4 bases from J, with 9 bases between.

To note about this clone: The same CDR3 arises from other DNA sequences in this sample as well. The chain employs TRBV18 and TRBJ2-7; D is ambiguous. The V and J ends lost 6 bases and 3 bases respectively, with 9 bases between them. Germline loops: CDR1 KGHSH, CDR2 LQKENI. This CDR3 is 12 amino acids long. CDR3 in DNA: TGTGCCAGCTCGCCTCCGGGCTACGAGCAGTACTTC. It encodes CASSPPGYEQYF.

The CDR3 DNA reads TGTGCCAGCAGCTTGGGCCGCACGCAGGGGGCTTACGAGCAGTACTTC. As protein: CASSLGRTQGAYEQYF. This sequence joins TRBV5-4 and TRBJ2-7; the match to TRBD1 covers 8 bases. The germline CDR1 and CDR2 sequences are SGHNT and YYREEE (reference sequence). Germline trimming cut 0 bases from V and 4 bases from J; bases unmatched to any gene: 9. The CDR3 spans 16 residues.

V is TRBV6-5 and J is TRBJ2-7; D is perhaps TRBD1 (6 bases). Trimming stripped 5 bases from V and 1 base from J, with 15 bases between. The CDR3 is made up of 15 amino acids. CDR1 and CDR2 from the germline V gene are MNHEY and SVGAGI. The CDR3 DNA follows: TGTGCCAGCAGTCCGCGACAGGATAGGTCCTACGAGCAGTACTTC. This translates into CASSPRQDRSYEQYF.

The genes are TRBV28 and TRBJ2-7; 10 nucleotides match TRBD1. Per the germline V gene, CDR1 is MDHEN and CDR2 is SYDVKM. The CDR3 has 18 residues. After removal of 3 bases from V and 2 bases from J, the junction contained 13 bases not matched to a gene. CDR3 DNA sequence: TGTGCCAGCAGTTTCCCCCGTCGGACAGGGGGGATCGCCTACGAGCAGTACTTC. It codes for CASSFPRRTGGIAYEQYF.

CDR3 sequence: CASSLEEGAPYEQYF. Written as DNA, the CDR3 is TGCGCCAGCAGCTTGGAGGAGGGGGCCCCCTACGAGCAGTACTTC. This chain uses TRBV5-1 with TRBJ2-7; a possible D gene is TRBD1 (7 bases). V shed 0 bases and J shed 2 bases, with 12 bases lying between them. This CDR3 has 15 amino acids. Germline V gene data show CDR1 as SGHRS and CDR2 as YFSETQ.

The chain couples TRBV27 to TRBJ2-1; 11 bases are shared with TRBD2. Germline CDR1 is MNHEY and CDR2 is SMNVEV (reference sequence). Trimming removed 2 bases from V and 9 bases from J; junction bases left unmatched: 9. The CDR3 sequence is 16 residues long. CDR3: CASSLPRLAGNGEQFF. The CDR3 region has the DNA TGTGCCAGCAGTTTACCCCGACTAGCGGGAAATGGTGAGCAGTTCTTC.

The J gene is TRBJ1-4, the V gene TRBV28, with D possibly TRBD1 on 6 matching bases. Germline CDR1 MDHEN, CDR2 SYDVKM. Trimming cost V 6 bases and J 7 bases, with 15 bases left between them. This CDR3 contains 14 residues. CDR3 sequence: CASSRTGSFEKLFF. CDR3 bases: TGTGCCAGCAGCCGCACAGGGAGTTTTGAAAAACTGTTTTTT.

J is TRBJ2-5 and V is TRBV5-4; D is possibly TRBD2 (6 bases). CDR3 length: 14 amino acids. The V and J ends lost 4 bases and 7 bases respectively, with 17 bases between them. Germline loops: CDR1 SGHNT, CDR2 YYREEE (reference sequence). CDR3 DNA: TGTGCCAGCAGCGCGACGGGGGAGCTAGGGACCCAGTACTTC. Amino acids: CASSATGELGTQYF.

The CDR3 nucleotides are TGTGCCAGCAGCTTATCCCCTCTGGCGGGACTTAATGAGCAGTTCTTC. Translated, it gives CASSLSPLAGLNEQFF. This chain links TRBV11-3 with TRBJ2-1, with a weak D call TRBD2 (6 bases). Deletions cut 2 bases from V and 7 bases from J, with 18 bases between. The germline V gene has CDR1 SGHNT and CDR2 YENEEA. The CDR3 is made up of 16 amino acids.

The chain couples TRBV21-1 to TRBJ1-3. TRBV21-1 is described as a pseudogene. This CDR3 spans 13 amino acids. CDR3 bases: TGTGCCAGCAGGTTAGGGAAACCGGGCACCATATATTTT. Protein: CASRLGKPGTIYF.

The chain is built from TRBV30 and TRBJ1-5; 8 bases map to TRBD1. Germline CDR1 GTSNPN, CDR2 SVGIG (reference sequence). The CDR3 totals 15 residues. The J segment lost 0 bases and the V segment lost 1 base, leaving 2 bases of the junction unmatched. The CDR3 region has the DNA TGTGCCTGGAGTGGGGGACAGGATAGCAATCAGCCCCAGCATTTT. Its translation is CAWSGGQDSNQPQHF.